Sequencing of this T cell receptor beta chain was carried out in a study of technical replicates of blood from a handful of donors. TCRdb's table, derived via immunoSEQ multiplex PCR, lists solely in-frame clones and lacks some. The table records approximately 76,000 clones, around 86% of them present only once. The CDR3 has 12 amino acids. The chain combines TRBV21-1 with TRBJ1-2; the D call TRBD1 from the table was never checked on the DNA. TRBV21-1 is shown as a pseudogene. Input material: PBMCs. The sequence came from a human donor in good health. Some clones in this sample may be carry-over from other donors' samples. The CDR3 loop is CASSRQKYGYTF. The CDR3 coding sequence is TGTGCCAGCAGCAGACAGAAGTATGGCTACACCTTC.